This T cell receptor (beta chain) was sequenced for a study of early T cells in non-severe SARS-CoV-2 infection. TCRdb itself ran the 5' RACE reads through MiXCR, one entry per CDR3 protein. The sample holds 55,000 to 70,000 distinct CDR3 sequences, more than 10% seen once. This CDR3 contains 12 residues. V shed 3 bases and J shed 10 bases, with 10 bases lying between them. Concerning this clonotype itself: The target antigen is unknown.

Findings of the study overall: Matching with VDJdb favored anti-spike CD8 responses (missing private and CD4 specificities).

The sample consisted of whole blood. This chain joins TRBV12-3 or TRBV12-4 and TRBJ2-1; D call uncertain. The receptor was isolated from an adult who was a healthcare worker with PCR-confirmed SARS-CoV-2 infection or an uninfected control (not recorded which). The CDR3 sequence is CASSLQVIEQFF. In nucleotides, the CDR3 is TGTGCCAGCAGTTTGCAGGTGATAGAGCAGTTCTTC.